The 11 T cell receptor beta chains below come from one sample, sequenced in a study of blood T cell repertoires in COVID-19. The protocol was immunoSEQ multiplex PCR, while the TCRdb copy is restricted to in-frame clones and leaves out a portion. The table includes 300,000 to 350,000 clones, approximately 85% detected once. Specimen: PBMCs or T cells enriched from blood (not recorded which). These TCRs come from a man aged 25-45 years who had recovered from COVID-19.

The rearrangement uses TRBV5-4 and TRBJ2-3; 9 nucleotides agree with TRBD2. Germline V gene data show CDR1 as SGHNT and CDR2 as YYREEE (reference sequence). This CDR3 has 16 amino acids. Germline trimming cut 0 bases from V and 1 base from J; bases unmatched to any gene: 3. The CDR3, as DNA: TGTGCCAGCAGCTTGGTAGTAGCGGGGGGCACAGATACGCAGTATTTT. The encoded protein is CASSLVVAGGTDTQYF.

The J gene is TRBJ2-7, the V gene TRBV29-1; tentatively, D is TRBD1 (5 bases). The V end was cut by 4 bases, the J end by 0 bases, with 16 bases between. Germline assignment: CDR1 SQVTM and CDR2 ANQGSEA. The CDR3 is made up of 15 amino acids. Here the CDR3 reads CSVVLGLKSSYEQYF. As DNA, the CDR3 is TGCAGCGTTGTACTGGGGCTGAAAAGCTCCTACGAGCAGTACTTC.

The V and J genes are TRBV6-5 and TRBJ1-2; D ambiguous. The V gene's germline CDR1 is MNHEY and CDR2 SVGAGI. The V and J ends lost 10 bases and 2 bases respectively, with 14 bases between them. CDR3 size: 13 residues. The CDR3: CATGDRPNYGYTF. The CDR3 DNA reads as TGTGCCACGGGAGATAGACCAAACTATGGCTACACCTTC.

This clone was detected once. The gene calls are TRBV12-3 or TRBV12-4 and TRBJ1-1; TRBD1 might be the D (6 bases). This CDR3 contains 12 residues. Trimming stripped 8 bases from V and 6 bases from J, with 13 bases between. DNA of the CDR3: TGTGCCAGCCATTTGTGGGGGCCTGAAGCTTTCTTT. The encoded protein is CASHLWGPEAFF.

This sequence joins TRBV18 and TRBJ1-3; D is undetermined. Germline CDR1 is KGHSH and CDR2 is LQKENI. The CDR3 totals 15 residues. With 6 bases removed from V and 1 base from J, the gap between germline ends came to 13 bases. CDR3 DNA sequence: TGTGCCAGCTCCCACGGGGTCGGTTCTGGAAACACCATATATTTT. Protein sequence: CASSHGVGSGNTIYF.

The CDR3 region is CASSPRTGSEGIGYTF. The CDR3 coding sequence is TGTGCCAGCTCACCAAGGACAGGGTCGGAGGGTATTGGCTACACCTTC. V is TRBV18 and J is TRBJ1-2, with 8 bases fitting TRBD1. V trimming: 2 bases; J trimming: 7 bases; junction bases outside the gene matches: 12. Germline CDR1 and CDR2: KGHSH and LQKENI. CDR3 length: 16 amino acids. The entire variable domain, with the rest obtained from reference TRBV18 and TRBJ1-2, is as follows: NAGVMQNPRHLVRRRGQEARLRCSPMKGHSHVYWYRQLPEEGLKFMVYLQKENIIDESGMPKERFSAEFPKEGPSILRIQQVVRGDSAAYFCASSPRTGSEGIGYTFGSGTRLTVV.

The chain couples TRBV7-9 to TRBJ1-5, with D hard to call. V was clipped by 0 bases and J by 7 bases, with 4 bases between them. The CDR3 contains 12 residues. CDR1 is SEHNR and CDR2 is FQNEAQ in the germline V gene (reference sequence). The CDR3 coding sequence is TGTGCCAGCAGCTTAGCGGAGCAGCCCCAGCATTTT. Protein product: CASSLAEQPQHF.

The chain uses TRBV18 and TRBJ1-1; 9 bases are a match to TRBD1. V lost 3 bases, J lost 4 bases, and 6 bases stayed unmatched. This CDR3 comprises 15 residues. The germline CDR1 and CDR2 sequences are KGHSH and LQKENI. The CDR3 here is CASSPRTGVPTEAFF. The CDR3 DNA sequence: TGTGCCAGCTCACCTCGGACAGGGGTCCCCACTGAAGCTTTCTTT.

Only one count was recorded for this clone. The chain recombines TRBV5-5 with TRBJ1-2; 7 bases agree with TRBD1. The CDR3 sequence is 16 residues long. The ends lost 4 bases at V and 1 base at J; junction bases unmatched: 10. Germline values: CDR1 SGHKS, CDR2 YYEKEE (reference sequence). The chain's CDR3 is CASSPETGLVNYGYTF. CDR3 nucleotides: TGTGCCAGCAGCCCGGAGACAGGGCTCGTTAACTATGGCTACACCTTC.

This chain connects TRBV5-1 to TRBJ1-2, with D perhaps TRBD1 (5 bases). The CDR3 sequence is 14 residues long. With 0 bases removed from V and 3 bases from J, the gap between germline ends came to 9 bases. Germline V gene sequence: CDR1 SGHRS, CDR2 YFSETQ. This CDR3 reads CASSLGGQDYGYTF. The DNA of the CDR3 is TGCGCCAGCAGCTTGGGAGGACAAGACTATGGCTACACCTTC.

The rearrangement uses TRBV27 and TRBJ1-6; TRBD1 aligns across 8 bases. CDR3 size: 15 residues. Germline V gives CDR1 MNHEY, CDR2 SMNVEV (reference sequence). V lost 4 bases, J lost 8 bases, and 7 bases stayed unmatched. CDR3 sequence reads: CASSYRRQGYSPLHF. DNA for the CDR3: TGTGCCAGCAGTTACCGTAGACAGGGGTATTCACCCCTCCACTTT.